This T cell receptor beta chain was recorded in a study of control samples from healthy donors and cancer patients. The V end was cut by 3 bases, the J end by 3 bases, with 5 bases between. The CDR3 covers 12 residues. Looked up from germline, CDR1 is MNHNY and CDR2 is SVGAGI (reference sequence). Generated by immunoSEQ multiplex PCR, the TCRdb table keeps only in-frame clones and is missing some. The sample holds 110,000 to 150,000 clones; roughly 90% are singletons and the top ten take about 11%. J is TRBJ1-1 and V is TRBV6-6, with D unresolved. Sequencing was carried out using blood. The clonotype comes from a man aged 25-45 years in good health. The CDR3 reads CASSYLDTEAFF. The CDR3 bases are TGTGCCAGCAGTTATTTAGACACTGAAGCTTTCTTT.